The 17 T cell receptor beta chains in this list originate from one sample, sequenced in a study of cytomegalovirus exposure and HLA in healthy donors. Primers for the PCR totalled 60 Vbeta and 13 Jbeta. Assay: immunoSEQ multiplex PCR; the TCRdb copy retains only in-frame clones and omits some. This sample has 150,000 to 200,000 clones, with about 72% found just once. The sequenced sample consisted of PBMCs. Source of these receptors: a human donor in good health.

This clone was seen just once. The sample has other DNA sequences that encode this CDR3 too. V and J are TRBV19 and TRBJ1-2, with 10 bases fitting TRBD1. The CDR3 has 13 residues. Germline CDR1 is LNHDA and CDR2 is SQIVND (reference sequence). Trimming removed 3 bases from V and 6 bases from J; junction bases left unmatched: 1. This CDR3 reads CASSIGTGDGYTF. The DNA for the CDR3 is TGTGCCAGTAGTATTGGGACAGGGGATGGCTACACCTTC.

This chain uses TRBV12-2 with TRBJ2-7; the table's D call TRBD2 went unverified against the DNA. TRBV12-2 is an annotated pseudogene. The length of the CDR3 is 19 residues. The CDR3 sequence: CASRLVLGAPVDWAYEQYF. Written as DNA, the CDR3 is TGTGCAAGTCGCTTAGTCCTCGGAGCCCCAGTAGACTGGGCCTACGAGCAGTACTTC.

This sequence joins TRBV4-1 and TRBJ2-7; D remains unclear. CDR3 length: 14 residues. The V end was cut by 0 bases, the J end by 0 bases, with 6 bases between. The germline gives CDR1 MGHRA, CDR2 YSYEKL. Written as DNA, the CDR3 is TGCGCCAGCAGCCAAGATGCCAGCTCCTACGAGCAGTACTTC. This encodes CASSQDASSYEQYF.

This clone was observed a single time. This chain joins TRBV6-1 and TRBJ1-6; D uncertain. In germline, CDR1 is MNHNS, CDR2 SASEGT. The CDR3 loop spans 14 amino acids. V dropped 7 bases and J dropped 7 bases, with 14 bases sitting between them. CDR3 nucleotides: TGTGCCAGCACCCCGGGTGGAGCAAATTCACCCCTCCACTTT. It codes for CASTPGGANSPLHF.

The CDR3 region has the DNA TGCGCCAGCAGCCCGGGCCAGCGGGGCTACTACAATGAGCAGTTCTTC. Protein product: CASSPGQRGYYNEQFF. This chain uses TRBV4-1 with TRBJ2-1, with 7 bases that match TRBD2. Germline V lookup: CDR1 MGHRA, CDR2 YSYEKL. V shed 4 bases and J 3 bases; nucleotides not matched to a gene: 9. This CDR3 has 16 residues.

The chain recombines TRBV5-1 with TRBJ2-3; 8 positions agree with TRBD2. The V and J ends lost 0 bases and 1 base, in that order; junction bases with no gene match: 4. The CDR3 extends over 16 amino acids. Per the germline V gene, CDR1 is SGHRS and CDR2 is YFSETQ. The CDR3 here is CASSLGAGGRTDTQYF. The CDR3 DNA sequence: TGCGCCAGCAGCTTGGGCGCGGGGGGTCGCACAGATACGCAGTATTTT. Drawing the rest from reference TRBV5-1 and TRBJ2-3, the complete variable domain is KAGVTQTPRYLIKTRGQQVTLSCSPISGHRSVSWYQQTPGQGLQFLFEYFSETQRNKGNFPGRFSGRQFSNSRSEMNVSTLELGDSALYLCASSLGAGGRTDTQYFGPGTRLTVL.

This rearrangement joins TRBV5-8 to TRBJ2-7; tentatively, D is TRBD2 (7 bases). V gave up 1 base and J gave up 3 bases, with 14 bases separating them. The CDR3 spans 15 residues. Germline V CDR1 and CDR2: SGHTS, YDEGEE. The chain's CDR3 is CASSLLRGLNYEQYF. In DNA form, the CDR3 reads TGTGCCAGCAGCTTGTTGCGGGGGCTTAACTACGAGCAGTACTTC.

The rearrangement joins TRBV2 to TRBJ2-5, with D possibly TRBD2 on 6 matching bases. The CDR3 has 13 amino acids. Trimming cost V 8 bases and J 5 bases, with 15 bases left between them. The V gene's germline CDR1 is SNHLY and CDR2 FYNNEI. The CDR3 coding sequence is TGTGCCAGCCCCAGGGACGGAGGGGAGACCCAGTACTTC. It yields the protein CASPRDGGETQYF.

The rearrangement joins TRBV5-6 to TRBJ1-5; 7 positions match TRBD1. Trimming cost V 3 bases and J 0 bases; bases outside gene matches: 15. Germline CDR1 SGHDT, CDR2 YYEEEE. CDR3 length: 19 amino acids. Written as DNA, the CDR3 is TGTGCCAGCAGCTACCATGGGGGGACAGTTTATTATAGCAATCAGCCCCAGCATTTT. This codes for CASSYHGGTVYYSNQPQHF.

The chain combines TRBV12-5 with TRBJ1-1; possibly TRBD1 for D (5 bases). The CDR3 loop spans 15 amino acids. The germline V gene has CDR1 LGHNT and CDR2 FRNRAP. The V end lost 2 bases, the J end lost 4 bases, and 14 bases lay between the germline ends. Here the CDR3 reads CASGLLGVGGTEAFF. CDR3 DNA sequence: TGTGCTAGTGGTTTGCTGGGGGTCGGGGGCACTGAAGCTTTCTTT.

The V and J genes are TRBV6-5 and TRBJ2-5; TRBD1 aligns across 7 bases. Germline V CDR1 and CDR2: MNHEY, SVGAGI. The CDR3 sequence is 14 residues long. V lost 7 bases to trimming and J lost 5 bases; unmatched junction nucleotides: 10. The CDR3 reads CASTILQGSETQYF. CDR3 coding DNA: TGTGCCAGCACCATTCTACAGGGGTCTGAGACCCAGTACTTC.

The V call is TRBV15, the J call TRBJ2-7; 7 bases agree with TRBD1. V gave up 0 bases and J gave up 2 bases; unmatched junction bases: 4. Per germline, CDR1 LNHNV and CDR2 YYDKDF (reference sequence). This CDR3 is 15 amino acids long. CDR3 sequence reads: CATSRETGAPYEQYF. The CDR3 nucleotides are TGTGCCACCAGCAGAGAAACAGGGGCTCCCTACGAGCAGTACTTC.

This clone was seen a handful of times. At the DNA level, this CDR3 is encoded by other sequences in the same sample as well. The rearrangement joins TRBV5-4 to TRBJ1-4; TRBD1 aligns across 10 bases. The CDR3 sequence is 15 residues long. Trimming cost V 2 bases and J 5 bases; bases outside gene matches: 3. Germline V gene data show CDR1 as SGHNT and CDR2 as YYREEE (reference sequence). CDR3: CASSLGGQGNEKLFF. In nucleotides, the CDR3 is TGTGCCAGCAGCTTAGGGGGACAGGGGAATGAAAAACTGTTTTTT.

Concerning this clone itself: Other DNA variants within this sample encode the same CDR3. The chain employs TRBV19 and TRBJ1-1; tentatively, D is TRBD1 (5 bases). This CDR3 region has 13 residues. CDR1 is LNHDA and CDR2 is SQIVND in the germline V gene (reference sequence). Trimming cost V 3 bases and J 3 bases, with 8 bases left between them. This chain's CDR3 is CASSISRDTEAFF. The CDR3 nucleotides read TGTGCCAGTAGTATTAGCAGGGACACTGAAGCTTTCTTT.

The chain combines TRBV4-1 with TRBJ2-7; a possible D gene is TRBD2 (5 bases). The CDR3 loop spans 13 amino acids. Germline values: CDR1 MGHRA, CDR2 YSYEKL. V lost 4 bases, J lost 5 bases, and 12 bases lay in between. Written as DNA, the CDR3 is TGCGCCAGCAGCCGTGCGGGCGCGGACGAGCAGTACTTC. Its protein is CASSRAGADEQYF.

The chain joins TRBV2 to TRBJ1-1, with TRBD1 as a possible D gene (5 bases). The germline V and J ends were trimmed by 3 bases and 4 bases, with 6 bases remaining between them. In germline, CDR1 is SNHLY, CDR2 FYNNEI. The CDR3 is made up of 12 amino acids. CDR3 protein: CASSDGGTEAFF. The CDR3 nucleotides are TGTGCCAGCAGTGACGGGGGCACTGAAGCTTTCTTT.

V gene TRBV27 combines with J gene TRBJ2-3, with 8 positions matching TRBD2. V lost 5 bases, J lost 4 bases, and 8 bases stayed unmatched. Looked up from germline, CDR1 is MNHEY and CDR2 is SMNVEV (reference sequence). This CDR3 contains 15 residues. The CDR3 DNA reads as TGTGCCAGCAGTCCCCAGCGGGGGATCGCAGATACGCAGTATTTT. Amino acids: CASSPQRGIADTQYF.